Only a few counts were recorded for the clone carrying this TCR beta chain. Its antigen is undetermined. Amplification of TCR beta CDR3 regions was performed using RNA transcripts as template. During a first-round RT-PCR of the TCR CDR3, the HTBI primer set was used. TCRdb redid the calling of the multiplex PCR reads with MiXCR, one entry per CDR3 protein. This sample yields about 380,000 distinct CDR3 sequences, of which about a fifth are seen a single time; 35% to 45% belongs to the top ten. The PBMCs had their origin in roughly 10 ml of fresh peripheral blood. The sample belongs to a study of T cells in Graves' hyperthyroidism and ophthalmopathy. About the study: Blood was drawn when the patient was first diagnosed and still untreated.

Study results and limitations: Stable hyperthyroidism was separated from ophthalmopathy by a model based on 13 V-J features. Researchers found most expanded thyroid clonotypes above 0.001 in blood as well.

Trimming cost V 5 bases and J 8 bases; bases outside gene matches: 5. There are 13 residues in the CDR3. The gene calls are TRBV12-3 or TRBV12-4 and TRBJ1-4; 7 nucleotides match TRBD1. The sequencing input was blood. The receptor was derived from a man aged 18 to 29 with Graves' ophthalmopathy. DNA of the CDR3: TGTGCCAGCAGTGAAACAGGGGAGGAAAAACTGTTTTTT. Amino acid sequence: CASSETGEEKLFF.